The present TCR beta chain was sequenced within a study of siplizumab effects on memory and regulatory T cells. Measured with immunoSEQ multiplex PCR; TCRdb has only the in-frame clones, and not every one. The table records some 100,000 clones, about nine tenths of them present only once. Sequencing was carried out using CD4+ T cells sorted from blood. The receptor's source is a human donor in good health. Some clones in this sample may be carry-over from other donors' samples.

The chain's CDR3 is CASSLGGLVAGELFF. The CDR3 nucleotides read TGCGCCAGCAGCTTGGGAGGGCTAGTAGCCGGGGAGCTGTTTTTT. The V and J genes are TRBV5-1 and TRBJ2-2; possible D gene TRBD2, 5 bases. V was trimmed by 0 bases and J by 6 bases, leaving 12 bases between them. Germline lookup yields CDR1 SGHRS and CDR2 YFSETQ. The CDR3 runs 15 residues.